Below, 16 T cell receptor beta chains from the same sample are listed, as sequenced in a study of vaccination effects on CD4 cells after COVID-19. The assay was immunoSEQ multiplex PCR, and TCRdb's table has in-frame clones only and misses some. The sample has tens of thousands of clones; about three quarters are singletons. Their cognate antigens are unknown. Antigen-specific CD4+ T cells were expanded (with viral peptide pools) by the ViraFEST assay ahead of sequencing. Following culture for approximately ten days, CD4+ T cells were isolated. The healthy vaccine recipients, who had no prior SARS-CoV-2 infection, showed negative nucleocapsid antibodies. Sequencing was performed on CD4+ T cells from PBMCs cultured with HCoV-NL63 spike peptides, taken before COVID-19 vaccination. Every receptor here comes from a human donor who received a COVID-19 vaccine.

The chain joins TRBV7-2 to TRBJ2-5, with TRBD1 identical over 7 bases. From germline, CDR1 is SGHTA and CDR2 FQGNSA. V lost 1 base to trimming and J lost 7 bases; unmatched junction nucleotides: 6. The CDR3 is made up of 14 amino acids. The CDR3 protein is CASSLEGAMGTQYF. In DNA form, the CDR3 reads TGTGCCAGCAGCTTAGAGGGGGCGATGGGGACCCAGTACTTC.

This clone was picked up one time. J is TRBJ1-5 and V is TRBV28; 7 positions match TRBD1. V lost 3 bases, J lost 3 bases, and 2 bases stayed unmatched. The CDR3 extends over 14 amino acids. The germline CDR1 and CDR2 sequences are MDHEN and SYDVKM. CDR3 DNA sequence: TGTGCCAGCAGTTTGGGACAGTACAATCAGCCCCAGCATTTT. This sequence encodes CASSLGQYNQPQHF.

The CDR3 spells CASSLGDPPQHF. The CDR3 bases are TGTGCCAGCAGTCTCGGAGATCCGCCCCAGCATTTT. The chain couples TRBV28 to TRBJ1-5; D unclear. V lost 5 bases and J lost 9, with 11 bases in between. Per germline, CDR1 MDHEN and CDR2 SYDVKM. CDR3 length: 12 amino acids.

This clone came up a few times. The chain links TRBV19 to TRBJ2-7; 7 nucleotides align to TRBD1. Germline values: CDR1 LNHDA, CDR2 SQIVND (reference sequence). J was trimmed by 7 bases and V by 6 bases; bases with no gene match: 15. This CDR3 is built from 15 residues. The CDR3 region has the DNA TGTGCCAGTAGGACAGGGACGAGCAACGTCTGGGAGCAGTACTTC. Encoded protein: CASRTGTSNVWEQYF.

The CDR3 DNA reads TGTGCCAGCAGCGTATGGCCCCGCCCGAGCGTAGCAGAAAAAGAGGTCTACGAGCAGTACTTC. Its translation is CASSVWPRPSVAEKEVYEQYF. This sequence joins TRBV9 and TRBJ2-7; D gene ambiguous. From germline, CDR1 is SGDLS and CDR2 YYNGEE. The CDR3 covers 21 residues. Trimming stripped 1 base from V and 3 bases from J, with 32 bases between.

J is TRBJ2-2 and V is TRBV12-5, with 7 bases matching TRBD1. J gave up 5 bases and V 0 bases, and 9 bases lay outside the gene matches. CDR1 is LGHNT, CDR2 FRNRAP, per germline. The CDR3 is 17 residues long. The CDR3 DNA sequence: TGTGCTAGTGGTTTGGTACATATAGGGGGCAGGACCGGGGAGCTGTTTTTT. It specifies CASGLVHIGGRTGELFF.

V usage is TRBV9 and J usage is TRBJ1-4; 9 nucleotides align to TRBD1. This CDR3 spans 16 amino acids. The V and J ends lost 2 bases and 1 base, in that order; junction bases with no gene match: 3. CDR1 SGDLS and CDR2 YYNGEE come from the germline V gene. The CDR3 nucleotides are TGTGCCAGCAGCGTCGGGACAGGGAGAACTAATGAAAAACTGTTTTTT. Its protein is CASSVGTGRTNEKLFF.

V gene TRBV18 combines with J gene TRBJ1-6, with 8 bases identical to TRBD1. V shed 1 base and J 8 bases; nucleotides not matched to a gene: 4. The CDR3 loop spans 15 amino acids. In germline, CDR1 is KGHSH, CDR2 LQKENI. CDR3 sequence (DNA): TGTGCCAGCTCACCACGGACAGGGTCCGATTCACCCCTCCACTTT. Amino acid sequence: CASSPRTGSDSPLHF.

This clone was seen a few times. J is TRBJ1-1 and V is TRBV29-1, with no clear D. The germline CDR1 and CDR2 sequences are SQVTM and ANQGSEA. The V end was cut by 4 bases, the J end by 3 bases, with 12 bases between. This CDR3 region has 13 residues. This CDR3 reads CSVVAIVDTEAFF. The DNA for the CDR3 is TGCAGCGTTGTCGCAATAGTGGACACTGAAGCTTTCTTT.

The V and J genes are TRBV6-5 and TRBJ1-3; perhaps TRBD1 as D (5 bases). In germline, CDR1 is MNHEY, CDR2 SVGAGI. V lost 8 bases and J lost 1, with 6 bases in between. The CDR3 covers 12 residues. The CDR3 spells CASGGSGNTIYF. The CDR3 DNA sequence: TGTGCCAGCGGGGGTTCTGGAAACACCATATATTTT.

The V call is TRBV14, the J call TRBJ2-7; 8 positions match TRBD1. CDR1 and CDR2 from the germline V gene are SGHDN and FVKESK. J was trimmed by 0 bases and V by 4 bases; bases with no gene match: 11. CDR3 length: 17 amino acids. The CDR3, as DNA: TGTGCCAGCAGCCCCGGACAGGGCACATTCATCTCCTACGAGCAGTACTTC. This sequence encodes CASSPGQGTFISYEQYF.

This clone was recorded only once. The rearrangement joins TRBV5-1 to TRBJ2-3; D possibly uses TRBD1 or TRBD2 (5 bases each). Germline assignment: CDR1 SGHRS and CDR2 YFSETQ. The CDR3 is 16 amino acids. V lost 0 bases, J lost 2 bases, and 13 bases lay in between. For the CDR3, the DNA is TGCGCCAGCAGCTTGGGCCCCGGGACCAACACAGATACGCAGTATTTT. This translates into CASSLGPGTNTDTQYF.

The chain joins TRBV9 to TRBJ2-7; 7 bases are a match to TRBD2. Germline assignment: CDR1 SGDLS and CDR2 YYNGEE. The CDR3 extends over 14 amino acids. The J segment lost 7 bases and the V segment lost 4 bases, leaving 11 bases of the junction unmatched. CDR3 residues: CASSPAGPGREQYF. CDR3 nucleotides: TGTGCCAGCAGCCCAGCGGGGCCCGGTCGGGAGCAGTACTTC. The full variable domain, completed using reference TRBV9 and TRBJ2-7, is DSGVTQTPKHLITATGQRVTLRCSPRSGDLSVYWYQQSLDQGLQFLIQYYNGEERAKGNILERFSAQQFPDLHSELNLSSLELGDSALYFCASSPAGPGREQYFGPGTRLTVT.

The genes are TRBV7-9 and TRBJ1-2, with D hard to call. Germline V gives CDR1 SEHNR, CDR2 FQNEAQ (reference sequence). Trimming removed 5 bases at V and 4 bases at J, with 14 bases between. This CDR3 is 14 amino acids long. CDR3 DNA sequence: TGTGCCAGCAGCCTCAGCGGGGTCACCTATGGCTACACCTTC. Protein: CASSLSGVTYGYTF.

This clone was seen once. This rearrangement joins TRBV7-2 to TRBJ1-2; the D gene is possibly TRBD1 (5 bases). V lost 2 bases, J lost 2 bases, and 15 bases lay in between. The germline gives CDR1 SGHTA, CDR2 FQGNSA. The CDR3 loop spans 16 amino acids. The DNA for the CDR3 is TGTGCCAGCAGCTTACCCCCAGGGAAGGTGAACTATGGCTACACCTTC. Protein product: CASSLPPGKVNYGYTF. Drawing the rest from reference TRBV7-2 and TRBJ1-2, the complete variable domain is GAGVSQSPSNKVTEKGKDVELRCDPISGHTALYWYRQSLGQGLEFLIYFQGNSAPDKSGLPSDRFSAERTGGSVSTLTIQRTQQEDSAVYLCASSLPPGKVNYGYTFGSGTRLTVV.

V gene TRBV11-3 combines with J gene TRBJ2-5; no definite D call. This CDR3 region has 12 residues. V lost 5 bases to trimming and J lost 2 bases, with 6 bases between them. Germline CDR1 is SGHNT and CDR2 is YENEEA. CDR3 residues: CASSLNQETQYF. Written as DNA, the CDR3 is TGTGCCAGCAGCCTGAATCAAGAGACCCAGTACTTC.